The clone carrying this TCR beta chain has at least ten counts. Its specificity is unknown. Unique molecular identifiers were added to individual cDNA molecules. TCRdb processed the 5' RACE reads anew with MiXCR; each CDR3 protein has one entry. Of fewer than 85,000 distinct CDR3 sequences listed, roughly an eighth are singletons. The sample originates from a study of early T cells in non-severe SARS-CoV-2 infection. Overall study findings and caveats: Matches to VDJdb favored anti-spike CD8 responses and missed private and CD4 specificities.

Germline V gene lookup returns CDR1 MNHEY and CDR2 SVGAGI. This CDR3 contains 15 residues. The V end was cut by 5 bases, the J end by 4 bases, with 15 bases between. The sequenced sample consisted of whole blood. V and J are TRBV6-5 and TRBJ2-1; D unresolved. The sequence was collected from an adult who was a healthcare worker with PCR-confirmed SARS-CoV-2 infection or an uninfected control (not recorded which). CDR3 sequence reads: CASSPSRVGYNEQFF. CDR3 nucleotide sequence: TGTGCCAGCAGTCCTTCTAGGGTTGGGTACAATGAGCAGTTCTTC.